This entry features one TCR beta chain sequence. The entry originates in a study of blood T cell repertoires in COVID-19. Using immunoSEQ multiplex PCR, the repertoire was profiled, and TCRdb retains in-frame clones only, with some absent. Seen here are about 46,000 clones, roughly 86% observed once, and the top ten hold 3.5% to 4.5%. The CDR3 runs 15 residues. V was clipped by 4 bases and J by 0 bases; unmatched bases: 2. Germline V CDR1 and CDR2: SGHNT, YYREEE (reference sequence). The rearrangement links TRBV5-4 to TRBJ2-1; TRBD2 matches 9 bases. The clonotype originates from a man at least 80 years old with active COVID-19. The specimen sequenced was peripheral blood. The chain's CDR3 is CASSISGSSYNEQFF. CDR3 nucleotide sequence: TGTGCCAGCAGCATTAGCGGGAGCTCCTACAATGAGCAGTTCTTC. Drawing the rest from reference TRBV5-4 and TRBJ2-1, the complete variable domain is ETGVTQSPTHLIKTRGQQVTLRCSSQSGHNTVSWYQQALGQGPQFIFQYYREEENGRGNFPPRFSGLQFPNYSSELNVNALELDDSALYLCASSISGSSYNEQFFGPGTRLTVL.